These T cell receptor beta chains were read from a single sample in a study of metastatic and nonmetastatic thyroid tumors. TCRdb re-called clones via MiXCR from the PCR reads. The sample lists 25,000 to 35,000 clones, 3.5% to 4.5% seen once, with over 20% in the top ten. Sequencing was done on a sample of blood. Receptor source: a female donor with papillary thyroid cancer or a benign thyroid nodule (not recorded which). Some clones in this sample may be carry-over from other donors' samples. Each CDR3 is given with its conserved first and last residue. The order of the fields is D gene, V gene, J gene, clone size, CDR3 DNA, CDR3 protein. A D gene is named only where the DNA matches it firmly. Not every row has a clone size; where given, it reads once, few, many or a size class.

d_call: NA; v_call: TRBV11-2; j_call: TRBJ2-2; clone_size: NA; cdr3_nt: TGTGCCAGCAGCTCGATGGATCCGAACACCGGGGAGCTGTTTTTT; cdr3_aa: CASSSMDPNTGELFF
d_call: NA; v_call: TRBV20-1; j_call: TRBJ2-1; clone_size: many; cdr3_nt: TGCAGTGCTTCCATGGGCTCCTACAATGAGCAGTTCTTC; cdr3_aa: CSASMGSYNEQFF
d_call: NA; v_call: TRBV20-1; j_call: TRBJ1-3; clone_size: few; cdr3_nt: TGCAGTGCGACAGCTCCTTCTGGAAACACCATATATTTT; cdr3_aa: CSATAPSGNTIYF
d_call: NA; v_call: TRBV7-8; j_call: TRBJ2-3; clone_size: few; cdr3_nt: TGTGCCAGCAGCCCGCGGAGGGCGCCAGTAACGGATACGCAGTATTTT; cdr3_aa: CASSPRRAPVTDTQYF
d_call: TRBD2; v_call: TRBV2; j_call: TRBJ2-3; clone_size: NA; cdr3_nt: TGTGCAACTAAGTGGCTAGCGGGAACAGATACGCAGTATTTT; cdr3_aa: CATKWLAGTDTQYF
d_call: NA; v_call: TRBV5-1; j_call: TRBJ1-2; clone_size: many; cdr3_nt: TGCGCCAGCAGCTTTGGACAGACCTATGGCTACACCTTC; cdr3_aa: CASSFGQTYGYTF
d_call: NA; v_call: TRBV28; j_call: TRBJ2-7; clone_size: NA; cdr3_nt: TGTGCCAGCAGCGGGTCCCCCAACTACGAGCAGTACTTC; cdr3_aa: CASSGSPNYEQYF
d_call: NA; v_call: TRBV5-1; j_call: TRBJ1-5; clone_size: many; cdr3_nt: TGCGCCAGCAGCTTGGCCCCGGATCAGCCCCAGCATTTT; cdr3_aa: CASSLAPDQPQHF
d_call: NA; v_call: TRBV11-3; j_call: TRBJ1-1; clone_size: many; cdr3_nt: TGTGCCAGCAGCTTATGGACAGATGAAGCTTTCTTT; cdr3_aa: CASSLWTDEAFF
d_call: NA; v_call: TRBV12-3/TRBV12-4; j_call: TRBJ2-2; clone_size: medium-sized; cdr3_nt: TGTGCCAGCAGTTTTCTCGGGACCCAACCGAGGGAGCTGTTTTTT; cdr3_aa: CASSFLGTQPRELFF
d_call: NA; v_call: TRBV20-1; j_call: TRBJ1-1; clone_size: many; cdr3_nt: TGCAGTGCTCGCAGATATGAGGGGGTGAGCCGGAAAGCTTTCTTT; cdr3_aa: CSARRYEGVSRKAFF
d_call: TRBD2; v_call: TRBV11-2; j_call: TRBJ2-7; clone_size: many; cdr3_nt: TGTGCCAGCAGTCGACCGGGACTAGCGGGTTCGACAGTATCCTACGAGCAGTACTTC; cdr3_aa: CASSRPGLAGSTVSYEQYF
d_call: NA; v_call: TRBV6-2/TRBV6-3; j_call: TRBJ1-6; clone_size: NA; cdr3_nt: TGTGCCAGCAGTTACTCCCCGGAATCACCCCTCCACTTT; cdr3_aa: CASSYSPESPLHF
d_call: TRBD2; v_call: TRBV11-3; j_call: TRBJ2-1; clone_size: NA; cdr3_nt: TGTGCCAGCAGTTTAGGCCCCGGGACTAGCGGGTTTGAGCAGTTCTTC; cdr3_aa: CASSLGPGTSGFEQFF
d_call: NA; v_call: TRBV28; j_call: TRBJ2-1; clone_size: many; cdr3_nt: TGTGCCAGCGGAAAGGGGGTCGAGCAGTTCTTC; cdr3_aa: CASGKGVEQFF
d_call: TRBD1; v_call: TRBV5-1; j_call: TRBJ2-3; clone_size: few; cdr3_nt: TGCGCCAGCAGCTTGTTTCCACAGGGGTTACGCACAGATACGCAGTATTTT; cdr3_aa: CASSLFPQGLRTDTQYF
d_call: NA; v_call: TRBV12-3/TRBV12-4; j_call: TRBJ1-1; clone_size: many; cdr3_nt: TGTGCCAGCAGTCTCTCCAGGGCCGGAGGCGCTGAAGCTTTCTTT; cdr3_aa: CASSLSRAGGAEAFF
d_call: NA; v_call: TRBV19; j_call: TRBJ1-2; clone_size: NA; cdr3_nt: TGTGCCAGTACCCGGTGGGAGGCCGCTAACTATGGCTACACCTTC; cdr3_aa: CASTRWEAANYGYTF
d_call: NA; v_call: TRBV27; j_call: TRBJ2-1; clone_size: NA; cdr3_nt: TGTGCCAGCAGTCGAGGGGTCTACAATGAGCAGTTCTTC; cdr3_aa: CASSRGVYNEQFF
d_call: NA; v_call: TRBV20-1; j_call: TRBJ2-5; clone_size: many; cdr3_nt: TGCAGTGCTCCCAGACTGAACCGAGAAGAGACCCAGTACTTC; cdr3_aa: CSAPRLNREETQYF
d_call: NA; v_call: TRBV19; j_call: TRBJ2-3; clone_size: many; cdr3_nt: TGTGCCAGTATCGGCGAAGATACGCAGTACTTT; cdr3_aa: CASIGEDTQYF
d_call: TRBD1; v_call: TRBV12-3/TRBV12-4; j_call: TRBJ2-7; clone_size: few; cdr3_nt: TGTGCCAGCAGTTCTCCGGGACAGGCTACCATGGGGCAGTACTTC; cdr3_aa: CASSSPGQATMGQYF
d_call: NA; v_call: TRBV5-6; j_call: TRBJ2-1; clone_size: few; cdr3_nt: TGTGCCAGCATCTTGGGGTCGGTCGCCAATGAGCAGTTCTTC; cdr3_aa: CASILGSVANEQFF